This TCR beta chain was recovered during a study of blood T cell repertoires in COVID-19. The CDR3 is 17 residues long. The V gene's germline CDR1 is WNHNN and CDR2 SYGVQD (reference sequence). With 5 bases clipped from V and 3 bases from J, the junction kept 7 bases outside the gene matches. Sequencing was performed with immunoSEQ multiplex PCR; in TCRdb, only in-frame clones are kept and a portion is missing. Among over 120,000 clones listed, over 70% were seen once. Input material: peripheral blood. The source is a middle-aged man who had recovered from COVID-19. The chain combines TRBV10-1 with TRBJ1-4; 12 nucleotides line up with TRBD1. In nucleotides, the CDR3 is TGCGCCAGCAGTCCCGGGACAGGGGGCTTGGCTAATGAAAAACTGTTTTTT. Translation: CASSPGTGGLANEKLFF.